The clone carrying this TCR beta chain showed up just a few times. Its antigen is not known. Molecules of cDNA were individually given unique molecular identifiers that were attached to them. TCRdb fed the 5' RACE reads into MiXCR, producing one record per CDR3 protein. The sample lists tens of thousands of distinct CDR3 sequences, less than 20% seen once, with 10% to 15% in the top ten. This record belongs to a study of early T cells in non-severe SARS-CoV-2 infection. Whole-study context: Whole-blood bulk RNA, unsorted, was sequenced, and chains were unpaired. Findings of the study overall: VDJdb-based matching was biased toward anti-spike CD8 responses and missed private and CD4 specificities.

The CDR3 consists of 14 residues. V trimming: 6 bases; J trimming: 5 bases; junction bases outside the gene matches: 7. Germline CDR1 MDHEN, CDR2 SYDVKM. The origin of this receptor is an adult who was a healthcare worker with PCR-confirmed SARS-CoV-2 infection or an uninfected control (not recorded which). The chain joins TRBV28 to TRBJ2-5; 9 bases are shared with TRBD2. Sequencing used whole blood. Here the CDR3 reads CASRLAGEVETQYF. The CDR3 DNA is TGTGCCAGCAGATTAGCGGGAGAGGTGGAGACCCAGTACTTC.